This T cell receptor (beta chain) was found in a study of cytomegalovirus exposure and HLA in healthy donors. The study ran its PCR with 60 Vbeta and 13 Jbeta primers. Produced via immunoSEQ multiplex PCR; TCRdb's table is partial and in-frame only. The sample lists roughly 170,000 clones, 77% occurring once. The sample taken for sequencing was PBMCs. The clonotype was recovered from a woman aged 25-40 years in good health and CMV-seropositive.

DNA of the CDR3: TGTGCCAGTAGTATTCAGGGGGACACCTACGAGCAGTACTTC. Translating gives CASSIQGDTYEQYF. This chain joins TRBV19 and TRBJ2-7; 7 positions agree with TRBD1. CDR1 LNHDA and CDR2 SQIVND come from the germline V gene (reference sequence). CDR3 length: 14 residues. The J segment lost 2 bases and the V segment lost 3 bases, leaving 4 bases of the junction unmatched.